The 30 T cell receptor beta chains below all came from one sample that was sequenced in a study of technical replicates of blood from several donors (TCRdb year 2017). To prepare the library, the immunoSEQ multiplex PCR assay was applied. TCRdb retrieved this table from immuneACCESS and kept in-frame rearrangements only. Not all clones are present; in checked studies, unresolved V genes account for under half, and no reason is known for the remainder. The sample yields about 80,000 clones; 85% to 95% were counted once. Approximately 0.35% of the sample belongs to the ten largest clones. The sample comprised T cells isolated from PBMCs. These receptors were collected from a human donor in good health.

This chain connects TRBV11-3 to TRBJ1-3; D call uncertain. V was clipped by 5 bases and J by 2 bases, with 13 bases between them. CDR1 and CDR2 (germline): SGHNT, YENEEA. The CDR3 is made up of 15 amino acids. In DNA form, the CDR3 reads TGTGCCAGCAGCCGCTATGACTTCCCTGGAAACACCATATATTTT. Protein product: CASSRYDFPGNTIYF.

This rearrangement joins TRBV20-1 to TRBJ2-7; D not certain. Trimming removed 2 bases from V and 3 bases from J, with 5 bases in between. The CDR3 loop spans 11 amino acids. Germline V lookup: CDR1 DFQATT, CDR2 SNEGSKA (reference sequence). Here the CDR3 reads CSARSGYEQYF. DNA of the CDR3: TGCAGTGCTAGATCAGGCTACGAGCAGTACTTC.

The J gene is TRBJ2-1, the V gene TRBV28, with D maybe TRBD1 (5 bases). V was shortened by 2 bases and J by 0 bases, with 8 bases between the two germline ends. Germline V gene lookup returns CDR1 MDHEN and CDR2 SYDVKM. The CDR3 runs to 15 residues. CDR3 sequence reads: CASSLPGNSYNEQFF. CDR3 nucleotide sequence: TGTGCCAGCAGTTTACCAGGGAACTCCTACAATGAGCAGTTCTTC.

The chain recombines TRBV7-2 with TRBJ2-1, with 8 bases fitting TRBD1. The CDR3 contains 17 residues. Germline V gene data show CDR1 as SGHTA and CDR2 as FQGNSA. V lost 0 bases, J lost 7 bases, and 11 bases stayed unmatched. The DNA for the CDR3 is TGTGCCAGCAGCTTAGCTTGGACAGGGCTTGGGTCTAATGAGCAGTTCTTC. Its translation is CASSLAWTGLGSNEQFF.

The chain joins TRBV7-9 to TRBJ1-1; TRBD1 might be the D (5 bases). This CDR3 is 12 amino acids long. Germline CDR1 and CDR2: SEHNR and FQNEAQ (reference sequence). The V end was cut by 10 bases, the J end by 4 bases, with 13 bases between. CDR3 region: CAIQGGSTEAFF. The DNA of the CDR3 is TGTGCCATCCAGGGAGGAAGCACTGAAGCTTTCTTT.

CDR3 loop: CASSQVLSVALGAFF. The DNA of the CDR3 is TGCGCCAGCAGCCAAGTATTATCTGTAGCGCTCGGGGCTTTCTTT. The chain employs TRBV4-1 and TRBJ1-1; D not certain. V lost 1 base and J 11 bases, leaving 20 bases between the germline ends. Germline V gives CDR1 MGHRA, CDR2 YSYEKL. The CDR3 has 15 residues.

This chain joins TRBV27 and TRBJ2-7, with TRBD2 as a possible D gene (5 bases). The CDR3 sequence is 12 residues long. V was shortened by 6 bases and J by 5 bases, with 11 bases between the two germline ends. Germline V gene lookup returns CDR1 MNHEY and CDR2 SMNVEV (reference sequence). The CDR3 sequence: CASRKRIHEQYF. The CDR3, as DNA: TGTGCCAGCAGGAAGCGGATACACGAGCAGTACTTC.

The chain employs TRBV27 and TRBJ2-1, with a weak D call TRBD2 (5 bases). This CDR3 spans 13 amino acids. With 5 bases removed from V and 5 bases from J, the gap between germline ends came to 10 bases. Germline CDR1 MNHEY, CDR2 SMNVEV (reference sequence). CDR3 protein: CASSLARDNEQFF. CDR3 DNA sequence: TGTGCCAGCAGTCTAGCCCGAGACAATGAGCAGTTCTTC.

J is TRBJ1-3 and V is TRBV9; 10 bases agree with TRBD1. Looked up from germline, CDR1 is SGDLS and CDR2 is YYNGEE. V lost 3 bases to trimming and J lost 2 bases; unmatched junction nucleotides: 2. This CDR3 is built from 15 residues. In DNA form, the CDR3 reads TGTGCCAGCAGCGGGGGGACAGGGGCTGGAAACACCATATATTTT. Protein: CASSGGTGAGNTIYF.

This sequence joins TRBV19 and TRBJ2-2; TRBD2 might be the D (5 bases). Germline CDR1 and CDR2: LNHDA and SQIVND (reference sequence). Trimming shortened V by 7 bases and J by 2 bases, and 11 bases separated the two germline ends. This CDR3 contains 14 residues. CDR3 in DNA: TGTGCCAGTATAGCAGGAGGAAACACCGGGGAGCTGTTTTTT. Amino acids: CASIAGGNTGELFF.

This chain links TRBV29-1 with TRBJ2-5, with TRBD1 matching 7 bases. The V and J ends lost 4 bases and 4 bases, in that order; junction bases with no gene match: 9. Germline-derived CDR1 and CDR2 are SQVTM and ANQGSEA. This CDR3 is built from 14 residues. The CDR3: CSVVWDSGIETQYF. In DNA form, the CDR3 reads TGCAGCGTTGTCTGGGACAGCGGAATAGAGACCCAGTACTTC.

The CDR3 spells CASSFSGDEQYF. CDR3 nucleotide sequence: TGTGCCAGCAGCTTTTCGGGTGACGAGCAGTACTTC. J is TRBJ2-7 and V is TRBV5-5, with no clear D. Trimming removed 2 bases at V and 5 bases at J, with 8 bases between. The CDR3 loop spans 12 amino acids. From germline, CDR1 is SGHKS and CDR2 YYEKEE (reference sequence).

The chain recombines TRBV11-2 with TRBJ2-7; possibly TRBD1 for D (6 bases). Trimming left V 3 bases short and J 4 bases short, with 25 bases between. Germline V gene lookup returns CDR1 SGHAT and CDR2 FQNNGV. The CDR3 is made up of 18 amino acids. CDR3 DNA sequence: TGTGCCAGCAGCTTTTCCCGAACCCTAAGCAATACAGGGTACGAGCAGTACTTC. It specifies CASSFSRTLSNTGYEQYF.

V gene TRBV10-3 combines with J gene TRBJ1-1; D remains ambiguous. The CDR3 sequence is 13 residues long. Germline V gene lookup returns CDR1 ENHRY and CDR2 SYGVKD. CDR3 sequence (DNA): TGTGCGAGTCTAGAGGGTATGAACACTGAAGCTTTCTTT. Translated: CASLEGMNTEAFF.

This chain links TRBV10-3 with TRBJ2-3; TRBD2 aligns across 9 bases. CDR3 length: 16 amino acids. Trimming took 4 bases from V and 5 from J; bases not matched to a gene: 10. CDR1 and CDR2 from the germline V gene are ENHRY and SYGVKD. Written as DNA, the CDR3 is TGTGCCATCAGTGCTTTAGCGGGAGTCGAGGGAGATACGCAGTATTTT. Translating it yields CAISALAGVEGDTQYF.

The chain links TRBV4-1 to TRBJ2-3; 10 bases agree with TRBD2. J gave up 2 bases and V 5 bases, and 7 bases lay outside the gene matches. The CDR3 consists of 16 residues. CDR1 and CDR2 (germline): MGHRA, YSYEKL. CDR3 nucleotide sequence: TGCGCCAGCAGCTTCGGACTAGCGGCCTCCACAGATACGCAGTATTTT. Its protein product is CASSFGLAASTDTQYF.

For the CDR3, the DNA is TGTGCCAGCAGGAGGACAGGGAACACCGGGGAGCTGTTTTTT. As protein: CASRRTGNTGELFF. The chain carries TRBV28 and TRBJ2-2; the match to TRBD1 covers 7 bases. CDR3 length: 14 amino acids. Trimming at V came to 6 bases and at J to 1 base, leaving 2 bases not matched to a gene. Per germline, CDR1 MDHEN and CDR2 SYDVKM. Full variable domain (remainder filled in from reference TRBV28 and TRBJ2-2): DVKVTQSSRYLVKRTGEKVFLECVQDMDHENMFWYRQDPGLGLRLIYFSYDVKMKEKGDIPEGYSVSREKKERFSLILESASTNQTSMYLCASRRTGNTGELFFGEGSRLTVL.

The chain couples TRBV16 to TRBJ2-7, with a weak D call TRBD1 (6 bases). The CDR3 runs to 14 residues. Germline V lookup: CDR1 KGHSY, CDR2 FQNENV. Between the trimmed V and J ends, which lost 2 bases and 3 bases, there was a span of 11 bases. The CDR3 is CASSQIQGGYEQYF. The DNA for the CDR3 is TGTGCCAGCAGCCAAATACAGGGCGGCTACGAGCAGTACTTC.

The chain carries TRBV30 and TRBJ1-1; D gene uncertain. Looked up from germline, CDR1 is GTSNPN and CDR2 is SVGIG (reference sequence). The germline V and J ends were trimmed by 2 bases and 11 bases, with 15 bases remaining between them. The CDR3 length is 12 residues. The CDR3 loop reads CAWSPIRGEAFF. In DNA, the CDR3 is TGTGCCTGGAGTCCTATACGGGGTGAGGCTTTCTTT.

The V call is TRBV27, the J call TRBJ2-7; TRBD1 matches at 8 bases. This CDR3 is 16 amino acids long. Germline V gene sequence: CDR1 MNHEY, CDR2 SMNVEV (reference sequence). V gave up 8 bases and J gave up 2 bases; unmatched junction bases: 14. The DNA for the CDR3 is TGTGCCAGCCAGGCCGCGGACAGGGTTGTCCCCTACGAGCAGTACTTC. Amino acids: CASQAADRVVPYEQYF.

The chain joins TRBV9 to TRBJ2-1; the D gene is possibly TRBD1 (6 bases). CDR1 SGDLS and CDR2 YYNGEE come from the germline V gene. This CDR3 spans 13 amino acids. Deletions cut 5 bases from V and 0 bases from J, with 6 bases between. The CDR3 spells CASRGGSYNEQFF. The CDR3 bases are TGTGCCAGCAGAGGGGGCTCCTACAATGAGCAGTTCTTC.

This chain links TRBV9 with TRBJ2-7; D might be TRBD1 (7 bases). The CDR3 loop spans 16 amino acids. CDR1 SGDLS and CDR2 YYNGEE come from the germline V gene. Between the trimmed V and J ends, which lost 3 bases and 0 bases, there was a span of 16 bases. CDR3 sequence: CASSAGDGTVSYEQYF. CDR3 nucleotides: TGTGCCAGCAGCGCGGGGGATGGGACAGTCTCCTACGAGCAGTACTTC.

The rearrangement uses TRBV10-3 and TRBJ1-2; no reliable D call. V was shortened by 0 bases and J by 5 bases, with 10 bases between the two germline ends. The CDR3 totals 14 residues. From germline, CDR1 is ENHRY and CDR2 SYGVKD. The CDR3 DNA reads as TGTGCCATCAGTGAGTCGATGACGGGATATGGCTACACCTTC. Its translation: CAISESMTGYGYTF.

The chain recombines TRBV11-3 with TRBJ1-1; TRBD1 matches at 9 bases. CDR3 size: 14 residues. The ends lost 9 bases at V and 0 bases at J; junction bases unmatched: 5. Germline CDR1 is SGHNT and CDR2 is YENEEA. For the CDR3, the DNA is TGTGCCAGTGGACAGGGGACATTGAACACTGAAGCTTTCTTT. It translates to CASGQGTLNTEAFF.

The rearrangement joins TRBV6-5 to TRBJ2-7; 8 positions match TRBD2. Per germline, CDR1 MNHEY and CDR2 SVGAGI. The CDR3 runs to 16 residues. Trimming removed 0 bases from V and 1 base from J; junction bases left unmatched: 5. The CDR3: CASSYSDSGTSYEQYF. CDR3 nucleotide sequence: TGTGCCAGCAGTTACTCCGATAGCGGGACATCCTACGAGCAGTACTTC.

The V and J genes are TRBV12-5 and TRBJ2-7, with TRBD2 as a possible D gene (6 bases). The V gene lost 3 bases and the J gene lost 4 bases, with 7 bases spanning the gap. Germline V gives CDR1 LGHNT, CDR2 FRNRAP. The CDR3 sequence is 12 residues long. CDR3 amino acids: CASGFGTYEQYF. DNA of the CDR3: TGTGCTAGTGGTTTTGGGACTTACGAGCAGTACTTC.

This clone was seen only once. The chain has TRBV7-3 and TRBJ2-7, with D perhaps TRBD1 (5 bases). The V gene's germline CDR1 is SGHTA and CDR2 FQGTGA. CDR3 length: 13 residues. Trimming removed 2 bases at V and 5 bases at J, with 10 bases between. As DNA, the CDR3 is TGTGCCAGCAGCTTATCTCCAGGGAACGAGCAGTACTTC. As protein: CASSLSPGNEQYF.

At least ten counts were recorded for this clone. This sequence joins TRBV14 and TRBJ1-1; the D is unclear. The CDR3 consists of 17 residues. V was trimmed by 2 bases and J by 5 bases, leaving 21 bases between them. The germline V gene has CDR1 SGHDN and CDR2 FVKESK. As DNA, the CDR3 is TGTGCCAGCAGCCAAACGATGGGGAAGAGCGGACCAACTGAAGCTTTCTTT. Translating gives CASSQTMGKSGPTEAFF.

V is TRBV12-5 and J is TRBJ1-2; tentative D call: TRBD1 (5 bases). V lost 1 base to trimming and J lost 9 bases, with 15 bases between them. CDR1 and CDR2 from the germline V gene are LGHNT and FRNRAP. The CDR3 extends over 14 amino acids. CDR3 sequence (DNA): TGTGCTAGTGGTTTGGGGGGACTGAGAAGGAGCTACACCTTC. Translation: CASGLGGLRRSYTF.

Regarding this clone: Other DNA sequences in this sample translate to the same CDR3. The rearrangement links TRBV6-5 to TRBJ1-3; D unclear. The germline V and J ends were trimmed by 6 bases and 4 bases, with 7 bases remaining between them. Germline CDR1 and CDR2: MNHEY and SVGAGI. There are 12 residues in the CDR3. CDR3 sequence reads: CASRSSGNTIYF. The CDR3 DNA reads as TGTGCCAGCAGGTCTTCGGGAAACACCATATATTTT.